The clone carrying this T cell receptor beta chain came up once. These data originate in a study of blood T cell repertoires in COVID-19. Study in general: T cells, B-cell-depleted T cells, or PBMCs provided the cDNA or gDNA that served as material.

Per the original data handling: The authors estimated nucleated cell counts from reference gene primer amplification. Sequencing used immunoSEQ multiplex PCR; TCRdb keeps in-frame clones, though not all of them. The DNA gave D and trimming, while V, J and clone size come from that table. The table lists around 200,000 clones, approximately 86% of them singletons. The specimen sequenced was peripheral blood. This receptor was taken from a man between 65 and 85 years old with acute or convalescent COVID-19.

The CDR3 loop is CASSSRTLRDTQYF. The CDR3, as DNA: TGTGCCAGCAGCTCAAGAACGTTGCGGGATACGCAGTATTTT. The chain couples TRBV9 to TRBJ2-3; D is ambiguous. This CDR3 is 14 amino acids long. The germline V gene encodes CDR1 SGDLS and CDR2 YYNGEE. The V end was cut by 4 bases, the J end by 6 bases, with 15 bases between. Full variable domain (remainder filled in from reference TRBV9 and TRBJ2-3): DSGVTQTPKHLITATGQRVTLRCSPRSGDLSVYWYQQSLDQGLQFLIQYYNGEERAKGNILERFSAQQFPDLHSELNLSSLELGDSALYFCASSSRTLRDTQYFGPGTRLTVL.